The 15 T cell receptor beta chains presented below share a single source sample, sequenced in a study of T cells in Graves' hyperthyroidism and ophthalmopathy. TCR beta CDR3 region amplification was performed from RNA transcripts. The TCR CDR3 was amplified in a first-round RT-PCR using the HTBI primer set. TCRdb itself ran the multiplex PCR reads through MiXCR, one entry per CDR3 protein. Of some 440,000 distinct CDR3 sequences listed, approximately 15% are singletons. The sequencing sample was made of blood. The origin of the receptors is a woman aged 18-29 years with Graves' hyperthyroidism.

The chain employs TRBV12-3 or TRBV12-4 and TRBJ1-2; the match to TRBD1 covers 10 bases. The CDR3 loop spans 18 amino acids. The junction had 15 bases not matched to a gene; V was cut back by 4 bases and J by 4 bases. In DNA, the CDR3 is TGTGCCAGCAGTTCTATCGGGGTTGGGACAGGGGAGAGCTATGGCTACACCTTC. It is translated as CASSSIGVGTGESYGYTF.

This clonotype showed up many times. This chain connects TRBV25-1 to TRBJ2-7, with D possibly matching TRBD1 (8 bases). V gave up 2 bases and J gave up 7 bases, with 18 bases separating them. Germline lookup yields CDR1 MGHDK and CDR2 SYGVNS. The CDR3 spans 15 residues. DNA for the CDR3: TGTGCCAGCAGTGAAGGCCACAGGGGGGGAATTGAGCAGTACTTC. This gives the protein CASSEGHRGGIEQYF.

This clonotype came up many times. V usage is TRBV7-2 and J usage is TRBJ1-4; 9 positions agree with TRBD1. CDR3 length: 16 residues. With V trimmed by 2 bases and J by 8 bases, 9 bases remained unmatched. Germline-derived CDR1 and CDR2 are SGHTA and FQGNSA. CDR3 nucleotides: TGTGCCAGCAGCTTACCCGCCGGACAGGGGAGGGAAAAACTGTTTTTT. It specifies CASSLPAGQGREKLFF.

This clonotype showed up just a few times. The chain carries TRBV2 and TRBJ1-2; perhaps TRBD1 as D (5 bases). V lost 6 bases, J lost 4 bases, and 18 bases lay in between. The CDR3 totals 15 residues. Germline lookup yields CDR1 SNHLY and CDR2 FYNNEI. The CDR3 DNA follows: TGTGCCAGCAGCGTTGGCAGGGCCAAGAGCTATGGCTACACCTTC. Amino acid sequence: CASSVGRAKSYGYTF.

This chain uses TRBV27 with TRBJ1-1, with D unresolved. Trimming took off 8 bases at V and 0 bases at J, with 16 bases between the two ends. CDR1 MNHEY and CDR2 SMNVEV come from the germline V gene (reference sequence). The CDR3 contains 15 residues. As DNA, the CDR3 is TGTGCCAGCCACCCCTTAGGGCTCCTGAACACTGAAGCTTTCTTT. Its protein is CASHPLGLLNTEAFF.

The table lists this clonotype with a few counts. V is TRBV29-1 and J is TRBJ2-1; the D gene is possibly TRBD2 (6 bases). Germline assignment: CDR1 SQVTM and CDR2 ANQGSEA. Trimming removed 4 bases from V and 6 bases from J, with 13 bases in between. The CDR3 is 13 amino acids. The DNA for the CDR3 is TGCAGCGTTGGTACTAGCCTCCCCAATGAGCAGTTCTTC. The encoded protein is CSVGTSLPNEQFF.

This rearrangement joins TRBV6-2 or TRBV6-3 to TRBJ1-5, with D maybe TRBD1 (5 bases). Germline V gene sequence: CDR1 MNHEY, CDR2 SVGEGT. CDR3 length equals 12 residues. Between the trimmed V and J ends, which lost 6 bases and 9 bases, there was a span of 12 bases. The CDR3 reads CASRRDDRPQHF. As DNA, the CDR3 is TGTGCCAGCAGACGGGACGACCGGCCCCAGCATTTT.

The chain employs TRBV7-8 and TRBJ2-2, with 8 bases lining up with TRBD2. This CDR3 is built from 16 residues. Germline-derived CDR1 and CDR2 are SGHVS and FQNEAQ. Trimming cost V 1 base and J 6 bases; bases outside gene matches: 7. This CDR3 is CASSLGPAGGAGELFF. In nucleotides, the CDR3 is TGTGCCAGCAGCTTAGGGCCCGCGGGAGGAGCCGGGGAGCTGTTTTTT.

This clonotype has at least ten counts. The V call is TRBV4-2, the J call TRBJ2-7, with 9 nucleotides matching TRBD2. The trim removed 4 bases at V and 5 bases at J, leaving 9 bases unmatched. CDR3 size: 15 residues. The germline V gene encodes CDR1 LGHNA and CDR2 YNFKEQ. CDR3 in amino acids: CASSRLGTSHHEQYF. The CDR3 nucleotides are TGTGCCAGCAGCCGCCTCGGGACTAGCCATCACGAGCAGTACTTC.

This clonotype was seen many times. At one end the junction does not follow the germline gene, possibly because of a read error. The chain carries TRBV20-1 and TRBJ2-1, with 8 bases fitting TRBD1. This CDR3 is 11 amino acids long. Germline CDR1 reads DFQATT; CDR2 reads SNEGSKA (reference sequence). Here the CDR3 DNA reads TGTTCCCGGGTCAGGGGGCATGAGCAGTTCTTC. Translating it yields CSRVRGHEQFF.

This clonotype was counted many times. This chain uses TRBV12-3 or TRBV12-4 with TRBJ1-2; D is unresolved. The CDR3 runs 13 residues. Trimming stripped 1 base from V and 8 bases from J, with 11 bases between. The CDR3 region is CASSLEEGRGYTF. The CDR3 DNA reads as TGTGCCAGCAGTTTAGAGGAGGGTCGAGGCTACACCTTC.

This clonotype was observed a handful of times. The rearrangement joins TRBV5-8 to TRBJ2-5; the D is unclear. Germline lookup yields CDR1 SGHTS and CDR2 YDEGEE. The CDR3 consists of 14 residues. V lost 0 bases and J 1 base, leaving 7 bases between the germline ends. CDR3 DNA: TGTGCCAGCAGCTTGGAGAACTTCCAAGAGACCCAGTACTTC. Translation gives CASSLENFQETQYF.

This clonotype appeared many times. The chain combines TRBV24-1 with TRBJ2-5; TRBD1 might be the D (6 bases). CDR3 size: 15 residues. V lost 9 bases, J lost 2 bases, and 18 bases lay in between. The germline CDR1 and CDR2 sequences are KGHDR and SFDVKD. The CDR3 DNA sequence: TGTGCCACCGCCCTCGCAGGCAGGGGACAAGAGACCCAGTACTTC. It specifies CATALAGRGQETQYF.

This clonotype was seen repeatedly, ten times or more. The genes are TRBV4-1 and TRBJ2-5, with D possibly being TRBD1 (6 bases). The germline V gene encodes CDR1 MGHRA and CDR2 YSYEKL. Deletions cut 2 bases from V and 1 base from J, with 8 bases between. This CDR3 comprises 14 residues. This chain's CDR3 is CASSQSDSQETQYF. The CDR3 DNA reads TGCGCCAGCAGCCAATCGGACAGCCAAGAGACCCAGTACTTC.

The table lists this clonotype with many counts. The genes are TRBV10-2 and TRBJ1-2; D not certain. CDR1 and CDR2 (germline): WSHSY, SAAADI. V shed 8 bases and J shed 2 bases, with 18 bases lying between them. The CDR3 is 15 residues long. The CDR3 DNA follows: TGCGCCAGCTCAACCTACAGTACTTGGAACTATGGCTACACCTTC. Protein: CASSTYSTWNYGYTF.